A selection of T cell receptor beta chains follows, all from one sample in a study of blood T cell repertoires in COVID-19. Data came from immunoSEQ multiplex PCR; TCRdb stores just in-frame clones and leaves some out. The table shows a few hundred thousand clones, with 87% occurring only once. Sample: PBMCs or T cells enriched from blood (not recorded which). These receptors were obtained from a woman aged 30 to 39 who had recovered from COVID-19. Each CDR3 is given with its conserved first and last residue. D genes are given only for firm matches. Size is omitted from some rows. Given values are once, few, many or a class for expanded clones.

size	length	V	D	J	DNA	CDR3
NA	15	TRBV18	TRBD2	TRBJ2-7	TGTGCCAGTTGTAGCGGGGATCTTATTTCCTACGAGCAGTACTTC	CASCSGDLISYEQYF
NA	12	TRBV11-2	NA	TRBJ2-3	TGTGCCAGCAGCGGCAGGGTAGATACGCAGTATTTT	CASSGRVDTQYF
NA	12	TRBV28	TRBD1	TRBJ1-5	TGTGCCAACCCAGGGGGCTTTCAGCCCCAGCATTTT	CANPGGFQPQHF
NA	15	TRBV9	TRBD1	TRBJ2-2	TGTGCCAGCAGCGCGTTGACAGGGATTACCGGGGAGCTGTTTTTT	CASSALTGITGELFF
NA	15	TRBV7-9	NA	TRBJ1-6	TGTGCCAGCAGCTTAGGGACAACCAATAATTCACCCCTCCACTTT	CASSLGTTNNSPLHF
NA	12	TRBV19	NA	TRBJ1-6	TGTGCCAGTAGTATTCCACCCTCGGCCCTCCACTTT	CASSIPPSALHF
NA	13	TRBV5-5	NA	TRBJ1-1	TGTGCCAGCAGCTTGGTGGCGAACACTGAAGCTTTCTTT	CASSLVANTEAFF
NA	16	TRBV10-3	NA	TRBJ1-3	TGTGCCATCAGTCCCTGGGCAGCCGACTCTGGAAACACCATATATTTT	CAISPWAADSGNTIYF
few	17	TRBV13	TRBD1	TRBJ1-3	TGTGCCAGCAGCCCCCGAGGGGGCAGGTACTCTGGAAACACCATATATTTT	CASSPRGGRYSGNTIYF
NA	15	TRBV9	NA	TRBJ2-3	TGTGCCAGCACCCGGGGAGGGGGAGGCACAGATACGCAGTATTTT	CASTRGGGGTDTQYF
NA	17	TRBV6-2/TRBV6-3	TRBD2	TRBJ2-3	TGTGCCAGCAGCCAAGGGACTAGCGGGGCCTTCACAGATACGCAGTATTTT	CASSQGTSGAFTDTQYF
NA	15	TRBV10-3	TRBD2	TRBJ2-7	TGTGCCATCAGTATGACTAGCGGGGGAGGCTACGAGCAGTACTTC	CAISMTSGGGYEQYF
NA	13	TRBV7-2	TRBD1	TRBJ1-2	TGTGCCAGCGGAAGGGACAGGGGGCGTGGCTACACCTTC	CASGRDRGRGYTF
NA	15	TRBV3-1/TRBV3-2	TRBD1	TRBJ2-7	TGTGCCAGCAGCCACGGCAGGACAGGGCTATGGGAGCAGTACTTC	CASSHGRTGLWEQYF
NA	14	TRBV28	NA	TRBJ1-3	TGTGCCAGTTGGGAGGGGGGCGATGGAAACACCATATATTTT	CASWEGGDGNTIYF
NA	17	TRBV6-2/TRBV6-3	NA	TRBJ2-3	TGTGCCAGCAGTTGGGGACTCCGCTCCACTAGCACAGATACGCAGTATTTT	CASSWGLRSTSTDTQYF
NA	16	TRBV7-2	TRBD1	TRBJ1-5	TGTGCCAGCAGCCCCGGGGACAGGGGGCAAGGTCAGCCCCAGCATTTT	CASSPGDRGQGQPQHF
NA	16	TRBV7-2	NA	TRBJ2-4	TGTGCCAGCAGCTTAGAGGGAGCCCGTGTGCAAAACATTCAGTACTTC	CASSLEGARVQNIQYF
NA	15	TRBV24-1	TRBD1	TRBJ2-5	TGTGCCACCAGTGAGTCCGGGACAGGGGTAGAGACCCAGTACTTC	CATSESGTGVETQYF
NA	14	TRBV11-2	NA	TRBJ1-4	TGTGCCAGCTCGCGGGGGGGCTACAATGAAAAACTGTTTTTT	CASSRGGYNEKLFF
NA	14	TRBV7-2	NA	TRBJ2-7	TGTGCCAGCAGCTTAGAGCCCCACAGGGATTGGCAGTACTTC	CASSLEPHRDWQYF
once	18	TRBV28	TRBD2	TRBJ2-7	TGTGCCAGCAGTTCGCCGGGACTAGCGGGGGGTAAGCGTTGGGAGCAGTACTTC	CASSSPGLAGGKRWEQYF
NA	16	TRBV18	NA	TRBJ1-5	TGTGCCAGCTCACCACCGGGCAGGAATAGCAATCAGCCCCAGCATTTT	CASSPPGRNSNQPQHF
once	14	TRBV3-1/TRBV3-2	NA	TRBJ2-5	TGTGCCAGCAGCCTCCGGGGGACAGTAGAGACCCAGTACTTC	CASSLRGTVETQYF
NA	15	TRBV7-8	NA	TRBJ2-5	TGTGCCAGCAGCTTAGCGGGGGGGCGAGAAGAGACCCAGTACTTC	CASSLAGGREETQYF
NA	14	TRBV6-1	TRBD1	TRBJ1-2	TGTGCCAGCAGTGAGGGACAGGGGGCAGAGGGCTACACCTTC	CASSEGQGAEGYTF
once	17	TRBV11-3	TRBD2	TRBJ2-7	TGTGCCAGCAGCTTAGATTCCGGGGGGGATTTGTCCTACGAGCAGTACTTC	CASSLDSGGDLSYEQYF
NA	13	TRBV10-3	NA	TRBJ2-5	TGTGCCATCAGTGGGGGCTCCCAAGAGACCCAGTACTTC	CAISGGSQETQYF
NA	13	TRBV7-2	NA	TRBJ2-5	TGTGCCAGCAGCTTAGGCGCGGGGGAGACCCAGTACTTC	CASSLGAGETQYF
NA	12	TRBV6-4	NA	TRBJ1-2	TGTGCCAGCAGGGTACCTAGTGGTGGCTACACCTTC	CASRVPSGGYTF
NA	14	TRBV29-1	TRBD1	TRBJ2-7	TGCAGCGTTGAGGACCCCGGGACAGGGGACAAGCAGTACTTC	CSVEDPGTGDKQYF
NA	15	TRBV6-5	TRBD1	TRBJ1-5	TGTGCCAGCAGGATTGGACAGGGACGCAATCAGCCCCAGCATTTT	CASRIGQGRNQPQHF
once	16	TRBV2	NA	TRBJ2-3	TGTGCCAGCAGTGAAGCTCGGAACGCGGGCACAGATACGCAGTATTTT	CASSEARNAGTDTQYF
NA	15	TRBV24-1	NA	TRBJ2-3	TGTGCCACCAGTGCATGGGGGGGCAGCACAGATACGCAGTATTTT	CATSAWGGSTDTQYF
NA	14	TRBV4-3	NA	TRBJ2-7	TGCGCCAGCAGCCCCGAAAAATCAGGGGTCGGGCAGTACTTC	CASSPEKSGVGQYF